These 26 T cell receptor beta chains were all obtained from the same sample, sequenced in a study of T cells in Graves' hyperthyroidism and ophthalmopathy. The TCR beta CDR3 regions underwent amplification using RNA transcripts as the source. TCR CDR3 regions were first amplified by RT-PCR with HTBI primers. TCRdb reprocessed the multiplex PCR reads via MiXCR and lists one record per CDR3 protein. The data hold 450,000 to 650,000 distinct CDR3 sequences, with approximately 15% observed a single time. Sequenced: blood. Receptors originate from a woman aged 18-35 years with Graves' ophthalmopathy.

This clonotype was seen a few times. The chain combines TRBV20-1 with TRBJ1-1; 7 bases are a match to TRBD1. This CDR3 is 14 amino acids long. V was clipped by 3 bases and J by 7 bases; unmatched bases: 11. Germline-derived CDR1 and CDR2 are DFQATT and SNEGSKA (reference sequence). The DNA for the CDR3 is TGCAGTGCTAGGGGGGACAGTACGAAGGTTGAAGCTTTCTTT. Translated: CSARGDSTKVEAFF.

This clonotype was recorded at least ten times. CDR3 sequence: CAWTSGAPGYTF. In DNA, the CDR3 is TGTGCCTGGACCTCAGGGGCACCTGGCTACACCTTC. V gene TRBV30 combines with J gene TRBJ1-2, with a weak D call TRBD1 (6 bases). This CDR3 comprises 12 residues. V lost 4 bases and J lost 7, with 13 bases in between. Germline values: CDR1 GTSNPN, CDR2 SVGIG (reference sequence).

This clonotype showed up many times. V usage is TRBV11-2 and J usage is TRBJ1-5; D is possibly TRBD1 (6 bases). Germline CDR1 is SGHAT and CDR2 is FQNNGV. The CDR3 length is 14 residues. V was shortened by 1 base and J by 9 bases, with 13 bases between the two germline ends. DNA for the CDR3: TGTGCCAGCAGCTTAGCGGACAGTGCCTCGCCCCAGCATTTT. This gives the protein CASSLADSASPQHF.

The chain combines TRBV20-1 with TRBJ1-6; D is unresolved. This CDR3 contains 17 residues. Between the trimmed V and J ends, which lost 0 bases and 1 base, there was a span of 13 bases. CDR1 is DFQATT, CDR2 SNEGSKA, per germline (reference sequence). In nucleotides, the CDR3 is TGCAGTGCTAGAGACGGTCAGACGGTATCCTATAATTCACCCCTCCACTTT. Its protein is CSARDGQTVSYNSPLHF.

The V call is TRBV3-1, the J call TRBJ1-6; weak D call: TRBD1 (6 bases). Germline CDR1 and CDR2: LGHDT and YNNKEL (reference sequence). V was trimmed by 4 bases and J by 5 bases, leaving 12 bases between them. CDR3 length equals 15 residues. The chain's CDR3 is CASSLIRGDNSPLHF. The DNA for the CDR3 is TGTGCCAGCAGCCTCATCAGGGGAGATAATTCACCCCTCCACTTT.

This clonotype was counted only a few times. One end of the junction varies from germline; a read error may be responsible. The gene calls are TRBV11-2 and TRBJ2-7; tentatively, D is TRBD1 (6 bases). Germline-derived CDR1 and CDR2 are SGHAT and FQNNGV. The CDR3 totals 17 residues. The CDR3 DNA reads as TGTGCCAGCAGCTTAGAGGGAGCCGGGACAAACCCCTACGAGCAGTGCTTC. Protein sequence: CASSLEGAGTNPYEQCF.

This clonotype came up many times. The CDR3 spells CASKPRATIDNEQFF. In nucleotides, the CDR3 is TGTGCCAGCAAGCCCAGGGCAACGATCGATAATGAGCAGTTCTTC. The rearrangement uses TRBV12-3 or TRBV12-4 and TRBJ2-1; D may be TRBD1 (5 bases). The CDR3 length is 15 residues. Trimming took off 7 bases at V and 7 bases at J, with 20 bases between the two ends.

The chain recombines TRBV29-1 with TRBJ2-5, with 11 bases aligning to TRBD2. J lost 8 bases, V lost 6 bases, and 14 bases had no gene match. Looked up from germline, CDR1 is SQVTM and CDR2 is ANQGSEA. This CDR3 contains 15 residues. CDR3 sequence: CSVNIAGGLLFTQYF. The CDR3 DNA follows: TGCAGCGTCAATATAGCGGGAGGGCTGCTATTCACCCAGTACTTC.

This clonotype has at least ten counts. The rearrangement links TRBV29-1 to TRBJ1-1, with D unclear. This CDR3 comprises 13 residues. The V end was cut by 2 bases, the J end by 1 base, with 8 bases between. The germline CDR1 and CDR2 sequences are SQVTM and ANQGSEA. The CDR3 DNA reads TGCAGCGTTGAACGCCAGCAGAACACTGAAGCTTTCTTT. The encoded protein is CSVERQQNTEAFF.

This clonotype was seen ten or more times. V is TRBV11-2 and J is TRBJ1-1; possibly TRBD1 for D (5 bases). The V end lost 3 bases, the J end lost 5 bases, and 13 bases lay between the germline ends. The CDR3 extends over 14 amino acids. CDR1 is SGHAT and CDR2 is FQNNGV in the germline V gene. CDR3: CASSFGKGHTEAFF. CDR3 nucleotides: TGTGCCAGCAGCTTTGGGAAGGGGCATACTGAAGCTTTCTTT.

The table lists this clonotype with many counts. The rearrangement uses TRBV11-2 and TRBJ2-6; 9 bases agree with TRBD1. Germline CDR1 and CDR2: SGHAT and FQNNGV. V shed 5 bases and J 2 bases; nucleotides not matched to a gene: 1. This CDR3 region has 15 residues. CDR3 in DNA: TGTGCCAGCAGCCGGGACAGGGCTGGGGCCAACGTCCTGACTTTC. Its translation: CASSRDRAGANVLTF.

This chain links TRBV11-3 with TRBJ1-4, with 7 bases aligning to TRBD1. The CDR3 has 14 residues. The germline gives CDR1 SGHNT, CDR2 YENEEA. J was trimmed by 8 bases and V by 5 bases; bases with no gene match: 8. CDR3 DNA sequence: TGTGCCAGCAGCCGGGCAGGGGGAAAGGAAAAACTGTTTTTT. Protein product: CASSRAGGKEKLFF.

This clonotype has a count of ten or more. The CDR3 nucleotides are TGTGCCTGGACCGGGGGACGAGGAGGAAACACCATATATTTT. Translated, it gives CAWTGGRGGNTIYF. This chain joins TRBV30 and TRBJ1-3; maybe TRBD1 (5 bases). CDR3 length: 14 residues. Germline V gene data show CDR1 as GTSNPN and CDR2 as SVGIG (reference sequence). The V gene lost 4 bases and the J gene lost 4 bases, with 14 bases spanning the gap. The full variable domain, in which reference TRBV30 and TRBJ1-3 provide the parts outside the CDR3, is SQTIHQWPATLVQPVGSPLSLECTVEGTSNPNLYWYRQAAGRGLQLLFYSVGIGQISSEVPQNLSASRPQDRQFILSSKKLLLSDSGFYLCAWTGGRGGNTIYFGEGSWLTVV.

There are many counts of this clonotype. The chain has TRBV28 and TRBJ1-2, with D perhaps matching TRBD1 (6 bases). This CDR3 comprises 13 residues. V was clipped by 6 bases and J by 6 bases, with 14 bases between them. Germline assignment: CDR1 MDHEN and CDR2 SYDVKM. The CDR3 region has the DNA TGTGCCAGCAGGCCTGGGACAAACAATGGCTACACCTTC. This sequence encodes CASRPGTNNGYTF.

This clonotype showed up many times. The chain joins TRBV11-3 to TRBJ2-1; 10 nucleotides align to TRBD2. This CDR3 spans 17 amino acids. The ends lost 5 bases at V and 4 bases at J; junction bases unmatched: 11. Germline V gene data show CDR1 as SGHNT and CDR2 as YENEEA. The CDR3 reads CASSPELAGGPYNEQFF. The CDR3 region has the DNA TGTGCCAGCAGCCCGGAATTAGCGGGAGGACCATACAATGAGCAGTTCTTC.

This clonotype was seen a single time. The rearrangement uses TRBV2 and TRBJ1-1; possible D gene TRBD1, 5 bases. The V end lost 5 bases, the J end lost 4 bases, and 14 bases lay between the germline ends. CDR3 length: 14 residues. Germline CDR1 and CDR2: SNHLY and FYNNEI. The CDR3 region is CASSRSSGRTEAFF. CDR3 DNA: TGTGCCAGCAGTCGATCCTCGGGGCGCACTGAAGCTTTCTTT.

The CDR3 sequence: CASSSFKAAGGSYNEQFF. The CDR3, as DNA: TGTGCCAGCAGCAGCTTCAAGGCGGCGGGAGGGTCCTACAATGAGCAGTTCTTC. V gene TRBV11-2 combines with J gene TRBJ2-1; 9 bases align to TRBD2. Germline assignment: CDR1 SGHAT and CDR2 FQNNGV. V dropped 5 bases and J dropped 1; count of bases not matched to a gene: 12. CDR3 length equals 18 residues.

This clonotype was seen at least ten times. The rearrangement joins TRBV29-1 to TRBJ2-2; no reliable D call. The germline V gene has CDR1 SQVTM and CDR2 ANQGSEA. V dropped 6 bases and J dropped 6 bases, with 17 bases sitting between them. The CDR3 has 14 residues. CDR3: CSVNSQYAAGELFF. The CDR3 DNA follows: TGCAGCGTGAACTCCCAGTACGCCGCCGGGGAGCTGTTTTTT.

To note about this clonotype: This sequence may be a read error, since a much larger clone differs from it by one base. The V and J genes are TRBV11-2 and TRBJ2-1, with TRBD2 identical over 10 bases. The J call may be in error: the DNA end matches TRBJ2-7 better. In germline, CDR1 is SGHAT, CDR2 FQNNGV. This CDR3 is 15 amino acids long. This CDR3 reads CASSTWGTSANEQYF. CDR3 nucleotides: TGTGCCAGCAGCACCTGGGGGACTAGCGCCAATGAGCAGTACTTC.

This clonotype was seen a handful of times. This chain uses TRBV19 with TRBJ1-5, with D maybe TRBD1 (6 bases). Per germline, CDR1 LNHDA and CDR2 SQIVND (reference sequence). This CDR3 comprises 16 residues. The germline V and J ends were trimmed by 4 bases and 7 bases, with 20 bases remaining between them. Written as DNA, the CDR3 is TGTGCCAGTAGTAGGGGGGCGGGGACACCCGGCCAGCCCCAGCATTTT. Encoded protein: CASSRGAGTPGQPQHF.

The table lists this clonotype with a few counts. J is TRBJ1-6 and V is TRBV6-1; D gene ambiguous. Deletions cut 7 bases from V and 4 bases from J, with 5 bases between. The CDR3 is 12 amino acids. The germline gives CDR1 MNHNS, CDR2 SASEGT. This chain's CDR3 is CASNMYNSPLHF. As DNA, the CDR3 is TGTGCCAGCAACATGTATAATTCACCCCTCCACTTT.

This clonotype has a count of ten or more. The chain has TRBV6-1 and TRBJ2-5; 8 nucleotides agree with TRBD2. This CDR3 has 15 amino acids. Germline V gives CDR1 MNHNS, CDR2 SASEGT. Trimming cost V 1 base and J 2 bases; bases outside gene matches: 3. The CDR3 sequence: CASSEETSEQETQYF. DNA of the CDR3: TGTGCCAGCAGTGAAGAGACTAGCGAGCAAGAGACCCAGTACTTC.

This clonotype was observed a few times. The chain has TRBV6-1 and TRBJ2-1; 9 bases map to TRBD2. This CDR3 spans 15 amino acids. The V gene end was trimmed by 6 bases and the J gene end by 4 bases; junction bases not matched to a gene: 7. From germline, CDR1 is MNHNS and CDR2 SASEGT. CDR3 bases: TGTGCCAGCAGGGGCGGGAGGGCTAAGTACAATGAGCAGTTCTTC. It encodes CASRGGRAKYNEQFF.

As concerns this clonotype: A read error may explain this, as a much larger clone is one base away. This sequence joins TRBV18 and TRBJ1-2, with 8 bases lining up with TRBD1. The CDR3 totals 13 residues. In germline, CDR1 is KGHSH, CDR2 LQKENI. The CDR3 is CVSSPDRGEGYTF. In nucleotides, the CDR3 is TGTGTCAGCTCACCCGACAGGGGTGAGGGCTACACCTTC.

This clonotype was counted ten times or more. The rearrangement uses TRBV11-3 and TRBJ2-3; 8 positions agree with TRBD2. Germline assignment: CDR1 SGHNT and CDR2 YENEEA. V lost 8 bases and J lost 6; bases outside the gene matches: 13. The CDR3 runs 15 residues. CDR3 sequence (DNA): TGTGCCAGCTCTGAACTAGCGGCCCACTCCGATACGCAGTATTTT. Protein sequence: CASSELAAHSDTQYF.

As concerns this clonotype: This may be a read error, as it is one base from a much larger clone. CDR3 region: CAWRGVSSYEQYF. The CDR3 nucleotides are TGTGCCTGGAGAGGGGTCAGCTCCTACGAGCAGTACTTC. The rearrangement links TRBV30 to TRBJ2-7; possibly TRBD1 for D (5 bases). Germline V CDR1 and CDR2: GTSNPN, SVGIG (reference sequence). The CDR3 has 13 residues. V gave up 3 bases and J gave up 0 bases, with 9 bases separating them.